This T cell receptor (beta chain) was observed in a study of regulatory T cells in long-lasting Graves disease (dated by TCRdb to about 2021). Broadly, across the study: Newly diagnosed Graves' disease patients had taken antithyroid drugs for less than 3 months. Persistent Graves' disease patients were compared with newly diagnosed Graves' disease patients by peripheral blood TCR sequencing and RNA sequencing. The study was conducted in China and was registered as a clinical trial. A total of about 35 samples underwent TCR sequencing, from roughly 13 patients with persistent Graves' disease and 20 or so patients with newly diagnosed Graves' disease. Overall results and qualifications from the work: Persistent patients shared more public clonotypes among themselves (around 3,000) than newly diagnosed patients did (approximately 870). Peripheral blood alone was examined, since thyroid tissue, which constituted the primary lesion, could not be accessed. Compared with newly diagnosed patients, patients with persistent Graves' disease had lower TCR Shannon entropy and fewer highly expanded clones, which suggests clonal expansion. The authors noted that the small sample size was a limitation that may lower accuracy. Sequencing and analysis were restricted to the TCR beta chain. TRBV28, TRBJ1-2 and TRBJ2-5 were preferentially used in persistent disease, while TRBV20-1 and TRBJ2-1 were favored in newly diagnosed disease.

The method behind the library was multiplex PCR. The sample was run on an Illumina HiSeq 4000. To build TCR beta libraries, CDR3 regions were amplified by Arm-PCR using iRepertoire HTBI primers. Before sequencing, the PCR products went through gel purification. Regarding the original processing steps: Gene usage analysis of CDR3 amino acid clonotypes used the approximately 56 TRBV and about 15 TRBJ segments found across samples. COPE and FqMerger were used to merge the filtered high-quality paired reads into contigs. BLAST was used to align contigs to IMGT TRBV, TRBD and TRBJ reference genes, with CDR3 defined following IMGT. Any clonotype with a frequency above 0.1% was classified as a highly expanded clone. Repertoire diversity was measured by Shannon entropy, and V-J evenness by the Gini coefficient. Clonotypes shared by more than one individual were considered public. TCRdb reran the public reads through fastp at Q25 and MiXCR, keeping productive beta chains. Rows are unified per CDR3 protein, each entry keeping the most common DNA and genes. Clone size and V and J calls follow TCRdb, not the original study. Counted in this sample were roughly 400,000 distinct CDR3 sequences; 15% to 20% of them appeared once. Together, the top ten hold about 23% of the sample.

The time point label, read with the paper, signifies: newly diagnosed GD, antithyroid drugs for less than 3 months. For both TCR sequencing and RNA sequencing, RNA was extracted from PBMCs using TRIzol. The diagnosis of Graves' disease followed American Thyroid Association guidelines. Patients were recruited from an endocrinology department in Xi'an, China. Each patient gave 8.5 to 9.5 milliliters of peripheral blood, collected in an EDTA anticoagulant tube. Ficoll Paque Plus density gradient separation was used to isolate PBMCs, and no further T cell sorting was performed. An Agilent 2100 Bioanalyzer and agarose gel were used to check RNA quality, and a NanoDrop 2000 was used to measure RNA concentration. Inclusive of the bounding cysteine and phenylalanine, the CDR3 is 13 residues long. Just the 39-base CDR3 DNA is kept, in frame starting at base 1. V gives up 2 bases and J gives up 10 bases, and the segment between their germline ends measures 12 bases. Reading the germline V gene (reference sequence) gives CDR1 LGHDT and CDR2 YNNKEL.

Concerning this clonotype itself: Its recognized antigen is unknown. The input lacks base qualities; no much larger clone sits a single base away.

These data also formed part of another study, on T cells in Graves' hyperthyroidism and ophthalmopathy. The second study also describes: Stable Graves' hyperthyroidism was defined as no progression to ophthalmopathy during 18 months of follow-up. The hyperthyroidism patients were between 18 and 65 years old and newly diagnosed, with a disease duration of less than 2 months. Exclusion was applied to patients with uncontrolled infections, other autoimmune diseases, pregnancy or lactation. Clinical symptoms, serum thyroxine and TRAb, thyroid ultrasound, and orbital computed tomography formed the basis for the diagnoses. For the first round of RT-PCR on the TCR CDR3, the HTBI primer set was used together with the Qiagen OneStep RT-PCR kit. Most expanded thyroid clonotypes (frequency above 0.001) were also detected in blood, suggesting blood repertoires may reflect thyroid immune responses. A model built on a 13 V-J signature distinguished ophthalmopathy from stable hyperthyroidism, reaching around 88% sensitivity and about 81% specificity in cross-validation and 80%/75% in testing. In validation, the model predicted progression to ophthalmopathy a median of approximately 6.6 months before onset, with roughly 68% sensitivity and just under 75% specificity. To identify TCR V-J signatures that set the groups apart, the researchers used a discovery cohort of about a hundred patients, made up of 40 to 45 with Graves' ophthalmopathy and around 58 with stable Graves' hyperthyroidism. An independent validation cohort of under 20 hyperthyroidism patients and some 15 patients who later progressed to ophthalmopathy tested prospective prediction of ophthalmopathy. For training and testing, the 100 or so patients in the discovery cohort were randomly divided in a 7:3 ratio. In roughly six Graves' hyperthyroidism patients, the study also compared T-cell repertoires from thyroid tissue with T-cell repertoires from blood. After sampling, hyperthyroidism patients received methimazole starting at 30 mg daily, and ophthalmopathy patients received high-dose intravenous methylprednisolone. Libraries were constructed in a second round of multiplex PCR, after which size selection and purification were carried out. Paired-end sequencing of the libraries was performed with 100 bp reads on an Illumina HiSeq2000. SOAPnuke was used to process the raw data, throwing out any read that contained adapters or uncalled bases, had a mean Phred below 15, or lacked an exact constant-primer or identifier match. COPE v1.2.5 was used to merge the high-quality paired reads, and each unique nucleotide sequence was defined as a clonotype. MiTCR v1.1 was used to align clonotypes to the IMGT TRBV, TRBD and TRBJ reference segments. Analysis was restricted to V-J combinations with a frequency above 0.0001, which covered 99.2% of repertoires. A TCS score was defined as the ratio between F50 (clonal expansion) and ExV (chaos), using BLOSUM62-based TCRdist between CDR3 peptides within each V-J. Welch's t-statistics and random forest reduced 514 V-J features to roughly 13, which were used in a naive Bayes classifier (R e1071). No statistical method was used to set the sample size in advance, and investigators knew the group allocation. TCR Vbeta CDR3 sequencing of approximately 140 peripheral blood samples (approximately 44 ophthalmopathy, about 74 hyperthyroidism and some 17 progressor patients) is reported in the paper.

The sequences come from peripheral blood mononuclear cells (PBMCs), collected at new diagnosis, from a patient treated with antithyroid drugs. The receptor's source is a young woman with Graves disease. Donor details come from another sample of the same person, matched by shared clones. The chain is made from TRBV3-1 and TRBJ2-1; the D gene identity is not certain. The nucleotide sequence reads TGTGCCAGCAGCCAACCCAGGATGGGCGAGCAGTTCTTC. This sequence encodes CASSQPRMGEQFF.